This is a list of T cell receptor beta chains from one sample in a study of cytomegalovirus exposure and HLA in healthy donors. Produced via immunoSEQ multiplex PCR; TCRdb's table is partial and in-frame only. The sample lists approximately 99,000 clones; roughly 88% were seen once. The source material was PBMCs. The receptors were gathered from a woman aged 18-29 years in good health and CMV-seronegative. Each CDR3 is given with its conserved first and last residue. D genes are given only for firm matches.

D gene	V gene	J gene	CDR3 protein
NA	TRBV5-1	TRBJ2-7	CASSSGGGLSYEQYF
TRBD1	TRBV29-1	TRBJ1-1	CSVASPGQTNTEAFF
NA	TRBV28	TRBJ1-6	CASSPQGQKGSPLHF
TRBD1	TRBV2	TRBJ1-1	CASSEGNRGRYTEAFF
NA	TRBV19	TRBJ1-2	CASSTDSPRHGYTF
TRBD2	TRBV27	TRBJ2-1	CASSPGLAGGSEQFF
NA	TRBV10-2	TRBJ1-6	CASSGQGGNSPLHF
TRBD1	TRBV5-6	TRBJ2-7	CASSLSFWGQTYEQYF
NA	TRBV7-9	TRBJ2-2	CASSTTDNRRKLFF
TRBD2	TRBV5-4	TRBJ2-3	CASSSRGGYTDTQYF
TRBD1	TRBV5-1	TRBJ2-2	CASSSGTGANTGELFF
NA	TRBV2	TRBJ2-1	CASRPGLEITYNEQFF
TRBD2	TRBV7-9	TRBJ2-3	CASSPILAGFMDTQYF
TRBD1	TRBV13	TRBJ2-5	CASSAGTAQETQYF
NA	TRBV9	TRBJ1-2	CASSGQGYVDGYTF
NA	TRBV6-1	TRBJ2-7	CASRFSYYEQYF
TRBD1	TRBV10-3	TRBJ2-7	CAISEGQGPEYF
NA	TRBV6-5	TRBJ2-1	CASSYSSGHSYNEQFF
TRBD2	TRBV4-1	TRBJ2-1	CASSQRDGGSSYNEQFF
TRBD2	TRBV27	TRBJ2-7	CATKSGVAGASEQYF
TRBD1	TRBV18	TRBJ2-7	CASSPGQGEQYF
TRBD2	TRBV5-1	TRBJ2-1	CASSSSSGGGDEQFF
TRBD2	TRBV28	TRBJ2-5	CASSQNFPIAGGKETQYF
TRBD1	TRBV7-9	TRBJ2-5	CASSQRDRQETQYF
NA	TRBV9	TRBJ1-6	CASSVGVRDTNSPLHF
NA	TRBV6-1	TRBJ2-3	CASSEPGGPLDTQYF
TRBD1	TRBV9	TRBJ1-2	CASSLGQGFSSGYTF
NA	TRBV2	TRBJ2-5	CASRIQGRETQYF
NA	TRBV2	TRBJ1-4	CASGLAGQNEKLFF
TRBD2	TRBV9	TRBJ2-1	CASSALSGGAVNEQFF
NA	TRBV7-8	TRBJ2-7	CASSPRNRDSSYEQYF
NA	TRBV28	TRBJ1-6	CASSLGLTHRAGSSYNSPLHF
TRBD2	TRBV5-4	TRBJ2-1	CASSLALAGSYNEQFF
TRBD1	TRBV5-1	TRBJ2-1	CASSFTGDDEQFF
TRBD1	TRBV7-2	TRBJ1-1	CASSFGYLGRGRDTEAFF
NA	TRBV2	TRBJ1-2	CASSGGEVYGYTF
NA	TRBV9	TRBJ2-2	CASSPQVAPELFF
TRBD1	TRBV27	TRBJ2-1	CASTPTGAGEQFF
NA	TRBV11-2	TRBJ1-2	CASSSIQGFGYTF
NA	TRBV18	TRBJ1-2	CASSPLDLLGGYGYTF
TRBD1	TRBV9	TRBJ2-7	CASSGGQAAYEQYF
NA	TRBV6-1	TRBJ2-3	CASIRGTEEYF
NA	TRBV4-1	TRBJ1-1	CASSPRAIGDTEAFF
TRBD1	TRBV2	TRBJ2-7	CASQDRDGDEQYF
NA	TRBV30	TRBJ2-3	CAWRSPGTDTQYF
NA	TRBV19	TRBJ1-2	CASSLGAGPTNYGYTF
TRBD2	TRBV30	TRBJ2-5	CAWSVRRGEETQYF
TRBD1	TRBV5-1	TRBJ1-2	CASSPTGAFRAGDGYTF
NA	TRBV5-1	TRBJ2-5	CASRRQGVSETQYF
NA	TRBV14	TRBJ1-5	CASSQDENQPQHF
NA	TRBV28	TRBJ1-6	CASSNRVPNSPLHF
TRBD1	TRBV11-2	TRBJ1-2	CASSADRVGYTF